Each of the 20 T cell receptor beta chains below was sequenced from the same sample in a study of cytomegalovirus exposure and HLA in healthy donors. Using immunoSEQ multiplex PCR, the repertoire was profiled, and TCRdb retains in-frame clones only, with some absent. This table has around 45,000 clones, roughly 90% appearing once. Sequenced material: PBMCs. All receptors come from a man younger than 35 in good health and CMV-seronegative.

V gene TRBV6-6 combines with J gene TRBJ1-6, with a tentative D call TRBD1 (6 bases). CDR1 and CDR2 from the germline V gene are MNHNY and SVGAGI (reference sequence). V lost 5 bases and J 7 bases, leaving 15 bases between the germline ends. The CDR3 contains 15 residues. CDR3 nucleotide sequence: TGTGCCAGCAGTACCCACAGGGCCGGCAATTCACCCCTCCACTTT. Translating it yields CASSTHRAGNSPLHF.

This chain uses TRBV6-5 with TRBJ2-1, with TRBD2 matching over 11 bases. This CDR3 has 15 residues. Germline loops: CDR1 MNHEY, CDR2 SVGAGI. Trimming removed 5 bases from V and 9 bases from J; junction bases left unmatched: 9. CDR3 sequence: CASSPRLAGTIEQFF. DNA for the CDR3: TGTGCCAGCAGTCCCCGACTAGCGGGGACTATTGAGCAGTTCTTC.

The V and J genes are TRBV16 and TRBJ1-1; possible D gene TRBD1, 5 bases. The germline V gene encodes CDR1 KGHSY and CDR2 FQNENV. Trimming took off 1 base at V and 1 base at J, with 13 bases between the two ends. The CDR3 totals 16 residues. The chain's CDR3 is CASSQLLTTGNTEAFF. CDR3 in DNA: TGTGCCAGCAGCCAATTGCTCACAACAGGGAACACTGAAGCTTTCTTT.

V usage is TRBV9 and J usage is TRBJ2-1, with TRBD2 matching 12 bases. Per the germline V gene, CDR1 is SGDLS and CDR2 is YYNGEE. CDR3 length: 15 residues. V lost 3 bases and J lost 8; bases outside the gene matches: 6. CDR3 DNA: TGTGCCAGCAGCGCCTCTAGCGGGGGGGCTTATGAGCAGTTCTTC. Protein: CASSASSGGAYEQFF.

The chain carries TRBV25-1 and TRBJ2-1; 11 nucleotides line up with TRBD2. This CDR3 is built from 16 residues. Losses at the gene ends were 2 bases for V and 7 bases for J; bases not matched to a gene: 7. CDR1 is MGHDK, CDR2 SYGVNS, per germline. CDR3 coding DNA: TGTGCCAGCAGTGAAGTAGCGGGAGGGCCGGTAAATGAGCAGTTCTTC. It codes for CASSEVAGGPVNEQFF.

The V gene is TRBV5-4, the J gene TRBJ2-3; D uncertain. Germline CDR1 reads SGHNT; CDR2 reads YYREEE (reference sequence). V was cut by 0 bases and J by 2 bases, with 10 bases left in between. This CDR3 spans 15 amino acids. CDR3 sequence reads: CASSLDISLTDTQYF. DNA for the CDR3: TGTGCCAGCAGCTTGGATATTAGCCTCACAGATACGCAGTATTTT.

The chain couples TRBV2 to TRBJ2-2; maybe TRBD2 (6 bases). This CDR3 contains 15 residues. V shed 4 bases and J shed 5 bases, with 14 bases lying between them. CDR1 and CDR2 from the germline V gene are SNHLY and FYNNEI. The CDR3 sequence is CASSGWRARTGELFF. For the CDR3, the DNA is TGTGCCAGCAGTGGTTGGAGGGCGCGGACCGGGGAGCTGTTTTTT.

The CDR3 region is CASSLQGRGKAYEQYF. CDR3 nucleotide sequence: TGTGCCAGCAGCCTTCAAGGACGCGGGAAAGCCTACGAGCAGTACTTC. This sequence joins TRBV28 and TRBJ2-7; the D gene is possibly TRBD2 (6 bases). Germline V CDR1 and CDR2: MDHEN, SYDVKM. The V end was cut by 6 bases, the J end by 2 bases, with 20 bases between. The CDR3 is made up of 16 amino acids.

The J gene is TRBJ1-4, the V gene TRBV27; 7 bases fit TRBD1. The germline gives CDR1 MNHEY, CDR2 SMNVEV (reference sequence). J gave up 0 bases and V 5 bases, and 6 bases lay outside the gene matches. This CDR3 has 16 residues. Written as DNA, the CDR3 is TGTGCCAGCAGTCCCGGGACAGTTGCAACTAATGAAAAACTGTTTTTT. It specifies CASSPGTVATNEKLFF.

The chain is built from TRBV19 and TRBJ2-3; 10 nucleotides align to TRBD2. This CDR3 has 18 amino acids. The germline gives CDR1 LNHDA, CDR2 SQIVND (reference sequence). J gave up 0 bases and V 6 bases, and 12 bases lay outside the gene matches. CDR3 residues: CASRTLRTSGGSTDTQYF. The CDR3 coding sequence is TGTGCCAGTAGAACGTTGCGGACTAGCGGAGGGAGCACAGATACGCAGTATTTT.

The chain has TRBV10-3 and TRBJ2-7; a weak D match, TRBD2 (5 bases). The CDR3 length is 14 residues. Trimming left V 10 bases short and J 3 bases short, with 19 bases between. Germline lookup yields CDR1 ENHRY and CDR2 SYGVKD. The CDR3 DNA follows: TGTGCCACCGGAATGAAGGAGCGGCACTACGAGCAGTACTTC. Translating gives CATGMKERHYEQYF.

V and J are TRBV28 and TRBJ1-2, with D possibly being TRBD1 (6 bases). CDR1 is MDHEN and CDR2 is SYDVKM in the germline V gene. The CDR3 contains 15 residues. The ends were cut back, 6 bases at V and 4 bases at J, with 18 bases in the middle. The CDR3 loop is CASSLPGQLLYGYTF. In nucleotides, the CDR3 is TGTGCCAGCAGCCTCCCCGGACAGCTTCTCTATGGCTACACCTTC.

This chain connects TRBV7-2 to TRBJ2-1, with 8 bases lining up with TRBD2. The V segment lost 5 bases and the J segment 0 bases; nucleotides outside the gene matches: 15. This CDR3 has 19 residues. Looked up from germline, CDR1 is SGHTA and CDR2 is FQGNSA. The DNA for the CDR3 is TGTGCCAGCAGCCAAAGGACTAGCAGCGGGATAAGCTCCTACAATGAGCAGTTCTTC. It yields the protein CASSQRTSSGISSYNEQFF.

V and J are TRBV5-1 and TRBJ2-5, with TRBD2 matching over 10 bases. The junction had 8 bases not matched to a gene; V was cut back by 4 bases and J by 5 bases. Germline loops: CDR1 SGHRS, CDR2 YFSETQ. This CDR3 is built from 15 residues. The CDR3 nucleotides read TGCGCCAGCAGCCCGCCGACTAGCGGGCTGGAGACCCAGTACTTC. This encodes CASSPPTSGLETQYF. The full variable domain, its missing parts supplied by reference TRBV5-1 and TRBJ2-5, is KAGVTQTPRYLIKTRGQQVTLSCSPISGHRSVSWYQQTPGQGLQFLFEYFSETQRNKGNFPGRFSGRQFSNSRSEMNVSTLELGDSALYLCASSPPTSGLETQYFGPGTRLLVL.

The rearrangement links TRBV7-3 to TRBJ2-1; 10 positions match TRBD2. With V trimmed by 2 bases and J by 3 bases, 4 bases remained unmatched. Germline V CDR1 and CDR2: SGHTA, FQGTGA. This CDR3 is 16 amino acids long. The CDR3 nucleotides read TGTGCCAGCAGCTTAGAGACTAGCGGGTACTACAATGAGCAGTTCTTC. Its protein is CASSLETSGYYNEQFF.

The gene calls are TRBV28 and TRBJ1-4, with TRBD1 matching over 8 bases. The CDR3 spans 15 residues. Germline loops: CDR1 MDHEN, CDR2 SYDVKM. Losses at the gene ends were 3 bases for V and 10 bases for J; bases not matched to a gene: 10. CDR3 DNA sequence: TGTGCCAGCAGTTTCACACAGGGGGTGGTAGGAAAACTGTTTTTT. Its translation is CASSFTQGVVGKLFF.

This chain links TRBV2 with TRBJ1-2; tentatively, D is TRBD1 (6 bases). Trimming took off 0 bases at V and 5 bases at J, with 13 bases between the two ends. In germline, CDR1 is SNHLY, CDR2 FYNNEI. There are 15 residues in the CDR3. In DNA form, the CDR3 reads TGTGCCAGCAGTGAAGCGCTTCACAGGGCGTATGGCTACACCTTC. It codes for CASSEALHRAYGYTF.

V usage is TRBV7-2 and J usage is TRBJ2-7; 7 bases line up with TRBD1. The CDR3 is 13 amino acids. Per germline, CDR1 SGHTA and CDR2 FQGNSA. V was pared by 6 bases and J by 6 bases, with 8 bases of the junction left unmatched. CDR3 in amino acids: CASSPTTGPEQYF. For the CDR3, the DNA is TGTGCCAGCAGTCCTACGACAGGGCCCGAGCAGTACTTC.

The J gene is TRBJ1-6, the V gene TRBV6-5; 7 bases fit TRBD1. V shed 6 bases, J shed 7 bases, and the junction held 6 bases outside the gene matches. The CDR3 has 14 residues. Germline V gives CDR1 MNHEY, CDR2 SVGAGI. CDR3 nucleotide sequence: TGTGCCAGCAGAGGGGACAGCCCAAATTCACCCCTCCACTTT. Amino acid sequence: CASRGDSPNSPLHF.

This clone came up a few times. The CDR3 DNA sequence: TGCGCCAGCAGTCCCGGGAGTGCCTACGAGCAGTACTTC. Amino acid sequence: CASSPGSAYEQYF. This chain connects TRBV5-1 to TRBJ2-7; TRBD2 might be the D (6 bases). The CDR3 totals 13 residues. The germline V and J ends were trimmed by 5 bases and 2 bases, with 11 bases remaining between them. Looked up from germline, CDR1 is SGHRS and CDR2 is YFSETQ.